The 20 T cell receptor beta chains in this list originate from one sample, sequenced in a study of cytomegalovirus exposure and HLA in healthy donors. In the PCR, 60 Vbeta and 13 Jbeta primers were used. Profiling relied on immunoSEQ multiplex PCR, and the TCRdb table lists in-frame clones only, not all of them. The profile shows under 200,000 clones, 85% of them singletons. The sample was PBMCs. The receptors come from a woman in her 50s in good health and CMV-seronegative.

In nucleotides, the CDR3 is TGTGCCAGCAGCCCTAAACCGGGACAGGGGGGTGAAAGGTTCTTC. Its protein is CASSPKPGQGGERFF. V gene TRBV7-9 combines with J gene TRBJ2-1; 11 bases fit TRBD1. The CDR3 length is 15 residues. With V trimmed by 5 bases and J by 15 bases, 15 bases remained unmatched. Germline V gives CDR1 SEHNR, CDR2 FQNEAQ (reference sequence).

The genes are TRBV28 and TRBJ1-5; TRBD1 agrees at 12 bases. V lost 5 bases to trimming and J lost 6 bases; unmatched junction nucleotides: 5. CDR3 size: 15 residues. The germline CDR1 and CDR2 sequences are MDHEN and SYDVKM. CDR3 loop: CASSPGTGGSQPQHF. The CDR3 region has the DNA TGTGCCAGCAGTCCCGGGACAGGGGGCTCTCAGCCCCAGCATTTT.

The chain is built from TRBV28 and TRBJ1-4; D is undetermined. CDR1 MDHEN and CDR2 SYDVKM come from the germline V gene. The CDR3 spans 14 residues. Trimming shortened V by 1 base and J by 7 bases, and 10 bases separated the two germline ends. The CDR3 DNA reads TGTGCCAGCAGTTTATCGCAGGCGGGTGAAAAACTGTTTTTT. Protein: CASSLSQAGEKLFF.

The chain employs TRBV20-1 and TRBJ1-1; 8 bases line up with TRBD1. CDR1 is DFQATT, CDR2 SNEGSKA, per germline (reference sequence). This CDR3 has 11 amino acids. CDR3 DNA sequence: TGCAGCGGACAGGGGAACACTGAAGCTTTCTTT. Its translation is CSGQGNTEAFF.

CDR3 residues: CASSQGLAGGYEQYF. The CDR3 region has the DNA TGTGCCAGCAGCCAGGGACTAGCGGGAGGCTACGAGCAGTACTTC. The rearrangement uses TRBV28 and TRBJ2-7; 15 positions match TRBD2. The V segment lost 6 bases and the J segment 3 bases; nucleotides outside the gene matches: 3. This CDR3 is 15 amino acids long. The germline CDR1 and CDR2 sequences are MDHEN and SYDVKM. The entire variable domain, with the rest obtained from reference TRBV28 and TRBJ2-7, is as follows: DVKVTQSSRYLVKRTGEKVFLECVQDMDHENMFWYRQDPGLGLRLIYFSYDVKMKEKGDIPEGYSVSREKKERFSLILESASTNQTSMYLCASSQGLAGGYEQYFGPGTRLTVT.

This chain connects TRBV6-6 to TRBJ2-5; 10 nucleotides line up with TRBD2. The ends lost 2 bases at V and 6 bases at J; junction bases unmatched: 9. The CDR3 is made up of 16 amino acids. Germline CDR1 MNHNY, CDR2 SVGAGI (reference sequence). The CDR3 bases are TGTGCCAGCAGTTACCCTGGACTAGCGGAACCCCAGACCCAGTACTTC. Its translation is CASSYPGLAEPQTQYF.

This chain joins TRBV13 and TRBJ2-7; tentative D call: TRBD1 (6 bases). The CDR3 runs to 13 residues. V was trimmed by 4 bases and J by 2 bases, leaving 9 bases between them. Germline CDR1 reads PRHDT; CDR2 reads FYEKMQ (reference sequence). The CDR3 sequence: CASSWRQAYEQYF. CDR3 coding DNA: TGTGCCAGCAGCTGGAGACAGGCCTACGAGCAGTACTTC.

With respect to this clone: Germline is not matched at one junction end, which may reflect a read error. V gene TRBV7-9 combines with J gene TRBJ1-5, with D unclear. The CDR3 covers 14 residues. In germline, CDR1 is SEHNR, CDR2 FQNEAQ (reference sequence). The CDR3 is CSSSRATGNQPQHF. Written as DNA, the CDR3 is TGTTCCAGCAGCCGGGCGACGGGGAATCAGCCCCAGCATTTT.

The V gene is TRBV19, the J gene TRBJ2-4; 9 positions match TRBD1. Unmatched junction bases numbered 11, after V lost 8 bases and J lost 15 bases. The CDR3 has 12 residues. From germline, CDR1 is LNHDA and CDR2 SQIVND (reference sequence). CDR3 coding DNA: TGTGCCAGTGCGGACAGGGGTCTTCAACCGTACTTC. It encodes CASADRGLQPYF.

This clone appeared a single time. The rearrangement uses TRBV27 and TRBJ2-1, with 13 nucleotides matching TRBD2. J was trimmed by 9 bases and V by 4 bases; bases with no gene match: 6. The CDR3 has 15 amino acids. Germline CDR1 and CDR2: MNHEY and SMNVEV (reference sequence). The CDR3 spells CASSSKTSGRIEQFF. CDR3 DNA sequence: TGTGCCAGCAGTTCCAAGACTAGCGGGAGGATTGAGCAGTTCTTC.

Worth noting for this clone: Its ends do not fully match the called genes, so a read error is possible. This sequence joins TRBV19 and TRBJ1-2; D unresolved. The germline CDR1 and CDR2 sequences are LNHDA and SQIVND (reference sequence). The CDR3 has 13 residues. CDR3 nucleotides: TGTGCCAGTAGTTCCGAGGGAAGCTATGGCTACCCCTTC. Its translation: CASSSEGSYGYPF.

V is TRBV6-4 and J is TRBJ2-1; 7 nucleotides align to TRBD1. After removal of 0 bases from V and 6 bases from J, the junction contained 5 bases not matched to a gene. The length of the CDR3 is 15 residues. Germline-derived CDR1 and CDR2 are MRHNA and SNTAGT. CDR3 coding DNA: TGTGCCAGCAGTGACTCGAAGTACAGGGGCAATGAGCAGTTCTTC. As protein: CASSDSKYRGNEQFF.

The rearrangement uses TRBV19 and TRBJ2-3, with TRBD2 identical over 11 bases. The germline CDR1 and CDR2 sequences are LNHDA and SQIVND (reference sequence). The V segment lost 5 bases and the J segment 0 bases; nucleotides outside the gene matches: 4. The CDR3 runs to 16 residues. The CDR3 nucleotides read TGTGCCAGTAGTTTCCGGACTAGCGGGAGCACAGATACGCAGTATTTT. It codes for CASSFRTSGSTDTQYF.

The chain has TRBV7-2 and TRBJ2-1; 7 positions agree with TRBD2. The V gene end was trimmed by 2 bases and the J gene end by 2 bases; junction bases not matched to a gene: 3. From germline, CDR1 is SGHTA and CDR2 FQGNSA. This CDR3 has 15 residues. DNA of the CDR3: TGTGCCAGCAGCTTAAGTGGGACTACCTACAATGAGCAGTTCTTC. Protein sequence: CASSLSGTTYNEQFF.

The chain couples TRBV19 to TRBJ1-5; D is unclear. Looked up from germline, CDR1 is LNHDA and CDR2 is SQIVND (reference sequence). This CDR3 comprises 12 residues. V dropped 4 bases and J dropped 9 bases, with 10 bases sitting between them. This chain's CDR3 is CASSRGVLPQHF. The CDR3 DNA sequence: TGTGCCAGTAGTAGAGGCGTACTGCCCCAGCATTTT.

The V gene is TRBV28, the J gene TRBJ2-3; maybe TRBD2 (5 bases). V lost 3 bases, J lost 2 bases, and 18 bases lay in between. The germline V gene has CDR1 MDHEN and CDR2 SYDVKM. The CDR3 consists of 17 residues. The CDR3 reads CASSLPPSSTYTDTQYF. As DNA, the CDR3 is TGTGCCAGCAGTTTGCCCCCTAGCTCTACCTACACAGATACGCAGTATTTT.

The CDR3 loop is CASSPRTSGYEQYF. The CDR3 nucleotides are TGTGCCAGCAGCCCTCGGACTAGCGGCTACGAGCAGTACTTC. The chain joins TRBV9 to TRBJ2-7, with TRBD2 matching over 10 bases. The germline V gene encodes CDR1 SGDLS and CDR2 YYNGEE. CDR3 length: 14 amino acids. Trimming at V came to 4 bases and at J to 3 bases, leaving 4 bases not matched to a gene.

The CDR3 nucleotides are TGTGCCAGAAGTTCCGGGACTAGCGGGAGGGAAACCCTTCACAATGAGCAGTTCTTC. It encodes CARSSGTSGRETLHNEQFF. This chain connects TRBV5-3 to TRBJ2-1; 16 nucleotides align to TRBD2. TRBV5-3 carries the ORF label, with uncertain function. The CDR3 covers 19 residues. V was pared by 5 bases and J by 5 bases, with 13 bases of the junction left unmatched.

The rearrangement joins TRBV7-2 to TRBJ2-7; 12 bases map to TRBD2. Germline CDR1 reads SGHTA; CDR2 reads FQGNSA. The CDR3 has 17 amino acids. The V gene end was trimmed by 4 bases and the J gene end by 0 bases; junction bases not matched to a gene: 7. The CDR3, as DNA: TGTGCCAGCAGCTCCCGACTGGGACTAGCGGGCTCCTACGAGCAGTACTTC. This encodes CASSSRLGLAGSYEQYF.

The V gene is TRBV28, the J gene TRBJ2-1; 12 bases align to TRBD2. V trimming: 2 bases; J trimming: 6 bases; junction bases outside the gene matches: 2. The CDR3 is 15 residues long. Germline V gene data show CDR1 as MDHEN and CDR2 as SYDVKM. The CDR3 reads CASSLRLAGVNEQFF. CDR3 DNA sequence: TGTGCCAGCAGTTTAAGACTAGCGGGAGTCAATGAGCAGTTCTTC.